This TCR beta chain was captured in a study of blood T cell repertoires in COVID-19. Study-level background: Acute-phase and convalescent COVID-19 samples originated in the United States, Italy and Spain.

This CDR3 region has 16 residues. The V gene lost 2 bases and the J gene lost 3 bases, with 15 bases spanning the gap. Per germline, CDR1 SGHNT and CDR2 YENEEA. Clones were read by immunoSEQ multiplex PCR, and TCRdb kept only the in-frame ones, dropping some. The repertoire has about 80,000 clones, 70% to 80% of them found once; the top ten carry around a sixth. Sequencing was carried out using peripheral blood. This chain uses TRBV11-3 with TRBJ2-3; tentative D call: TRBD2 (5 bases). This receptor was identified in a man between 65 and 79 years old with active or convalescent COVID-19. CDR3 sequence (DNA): TGTGCCAGCAGCTTAAATGAGCGGTTAAGTACAGATACGCAGTATTTT. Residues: CASSLNERLSTDTQYF.